Listed below are T cell receptor beta chains from one sample, sequenced in a study of blood T cell repertoires in COVID-19. The method was immunoSEQ multiplex PCR; TCRdb's version includes in-frame clones alone and lacks a portion of them. The profile covers approximately 250,000 clones, with roughly 88% appearing a single time and roughly 10% taken by the ten largest. The sample was peripheral blood. The receptors stem from a woman in her seventies with COVID-19, enrolled during active disease. Each CDR3 is given with its conserved first and last residue. D genes are given only for firm matches.

V gene,D gene,J gene,CDR3 DNA,CDR3 protein
TRBV4-1,TRBD2,TRBJ2-3,TGCGCCAGCAGGATGACTAGCGGGAGGGAAGGTACGCAGTATTTT,CASRMTSGREGTQYF
TRBV9,NA,TRBJ2-3,TGTGCCAGCAGCGAGAGCCTAGCGTCTAGCACAGATACGCAGTATTTT,CASSESLASSTDTQYF
TRBV5-1,NA,TRBJ1-3,TGCGCCAGCAGCTTGGCCTCGAGGGAATCTGGAAACACCATATATTTT,CASSLASRESGNTIYF
TRBV27,TRBD1,TRBJ1-2,TGTGCCACCTCACCTGCTGACAGGGCGGGCGGCTACACCTTC,CATSPADRAGGYTF
TRBV23-1,NA,TRBJ1-1,TGCGCCAGCAGTCAATCGGTCCAGTCCAACACTGAAGCTTTCTTT,CASSQSVQSNTEAFF
TRBV18,NA,TRBJ2-3,TGTGCCAGCTCACCACAGCGTCCTAGCACAGATACGCAGTATTTT,CASSPQRPSTDTQYF
TRBV10-3,TRBD2,TRBJ2-2,TGTGCCATCAGCGGGAGGGCCTCCGGGGAGCTGTTTTTT,CAISGRASGELFF
TRBV30,NA,TRBJ2-3,TGTGCCTGGAGTTCAGGACATTTAACAGATACGCAGTATTTT,CAWSSGHLTDTQYF
TRBV6-4,TRBD2,TRBJ2-5,TGTGCCAGCAGTAGACTAGCGGGAGGTCCGGAGACCCAGTACTTC,CASSRLAGGPETQYF
TRBV15,NA,TRBJ1-2,TGTGCCACCAGCCGCGCCACCACAGGGATCTATGGCTACACCTTC,CATSRATTGIYGYTF
TRBV2,TRBD1,TRBJ2-1,TGTGCCAGCAGTGTGCGACAGGGGGGCAATGAGCAGTTCTTC,CASSVRQGGNEQFF
TRBV19,TRBD2,TRBJ2-1,TGTGCCAGTAGAACGGCATCTCTAGCGGGAGCCTACAATGAGCAGTTCTTC,CASRTASLAGAYNEQFF